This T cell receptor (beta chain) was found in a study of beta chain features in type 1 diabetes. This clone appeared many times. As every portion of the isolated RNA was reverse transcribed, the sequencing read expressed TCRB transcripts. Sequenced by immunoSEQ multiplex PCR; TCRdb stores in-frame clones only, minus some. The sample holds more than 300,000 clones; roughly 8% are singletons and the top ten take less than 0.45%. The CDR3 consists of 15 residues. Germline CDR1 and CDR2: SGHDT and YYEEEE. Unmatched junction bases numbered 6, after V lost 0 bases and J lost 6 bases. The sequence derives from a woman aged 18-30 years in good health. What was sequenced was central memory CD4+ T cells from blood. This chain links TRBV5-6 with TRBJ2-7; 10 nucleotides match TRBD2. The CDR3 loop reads CASSLASGRAAEQYF. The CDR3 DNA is TGTGCCAGCAGCTTGGCGAGCGGGAGGGCCGCCGAGCAGTACTTC.